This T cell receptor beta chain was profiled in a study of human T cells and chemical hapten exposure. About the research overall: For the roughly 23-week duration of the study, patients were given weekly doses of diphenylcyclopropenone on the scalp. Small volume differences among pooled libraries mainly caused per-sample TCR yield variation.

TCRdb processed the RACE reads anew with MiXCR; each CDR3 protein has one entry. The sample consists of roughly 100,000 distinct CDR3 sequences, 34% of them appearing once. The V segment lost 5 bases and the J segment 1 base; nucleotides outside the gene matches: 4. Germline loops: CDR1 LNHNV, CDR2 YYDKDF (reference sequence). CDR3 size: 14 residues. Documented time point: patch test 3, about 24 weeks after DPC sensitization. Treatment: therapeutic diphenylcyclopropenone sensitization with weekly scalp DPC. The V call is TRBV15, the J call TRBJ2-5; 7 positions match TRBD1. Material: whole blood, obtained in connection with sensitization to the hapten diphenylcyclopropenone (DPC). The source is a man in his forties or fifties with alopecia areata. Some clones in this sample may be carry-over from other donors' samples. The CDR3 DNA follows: TGTGCCACCAGCTCCCGGGACAGCCAAGAGACCCAGTACTTC. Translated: CATSSRDSQETQYF.